This entry lists 8 T cell receptor beta chains sequenced from one sample in a study of T cell repertoires in cytomegalovirus infection. TCRdb re-called the reads with MiXCR, one entry per CDR3 protein. Of 650,000 to 900,000 distinct CDR3 sequences listed, almost 30% are singletons. These receptors have no identified antigens. The material was cultured CD8+ T cells from PBMCs, obtained from culture after CMV antigen stimulation. The origin of the receptors is a human donor in good health (CMV status not recorded). Some clones in this sample may be carry-over from other donors' samples.

This clonotype was seen a few times. V and J are TRBV13 and TRBJ2-7; D perhaps matches TRBD2 (7 bases). Germline CDR1 is PRHDT and CDR2 is FYEKMQ (reference sequence). Trimming pared 5 bases from V and 4 bases from J, leaving 21 bases between. This CDR3 comprises 16 residues. The CDR3 loop reads CASSHLRGPSRYEQYF. The CDR3 DNA reads as TGTGCCAGCAGCCATCTGCGGGGGCCATCAAGATACGAGCAGTACTTC.

This clonotype was detected only a few times. The chain carries TRBV5-4 and TRBJ2-5; weak D call: TRBD1 (5 bases). Germline CDR1 is SGHNT and CDR2 is YYREEE (reference sequence). This CDR3 comprises 14 residues. The V end was cut by 2 bases, the J end by 2 bases, with 10 bases between. The CDR3 DNA reads as TGTGCCAGCAGCTTTTTTCAGGGACAAGAGACCCAGTACTTC. Its protein product is CASSFFQGQETQYF.

This clonotype appeared a few times. The V and J genes are TRBV7-9 and TRBJ2-1, with D perhaps TRBD1 (6 bases). CDR3 length: 15 amino acids. V shed 3 bases and J shed 10 bases, with 19 bases lying between them. Germline lookup yields CDR1 SEHNR and CDR2 FQNEAQ (reference sequence). The CDR3 DNA reads TGTGCCAGCAGCTTCCCCGGGACACGGAGTGTAGAGCAGTTCTTC. Amino acid sequence: CASSFPGTRSVEQFF.

The sample holds a few counts of this clonotype. The rearrangement joins TRBV28 to TRBJ2-3; TRBD1 is a possible D gene (5 bases). The V gene lost 4 bases and the J gene lost 2 bases, with 10 bases spanning the gap. CDR1 and CDR2 from the germline V gene are MDHEN and SYDVKM. CDR3 size: 14 residues. CDR3 bases: TGTGCCAGCAGTTCTGACAGTAACACAGATACGCAGTATTTT. Its translation is CASSSDSNTDTQYF.

This clonotype turned up a few times. The chain combines TRBV27 with TRBJ1-1, with D possibly being TRBD1 (5 bases). V lost 3 bases and J 0 bases, leaving 11 bases between the germline ends. The length of the CDR3 is 15 residues. Germline V gene data show CDR1 as MNHEY and CDR2 as SMNVEV (reference sequence). The CDR3 DNA is TGTGCCAGCAGTTTTGCAGGGCACTTGAACACTGAAGCTTTCTTT. As protein: CASSFAGHLNTEAFF.

The chain is built from TRBV5-4 and TRBJ2-1, with D unclear. Trimming shortened V by 7 bases and J by 0 bases, and 8 bases separated the two germline ends. The germline CDR1 and CDR2 sequences are SGHNT and YYREEE (reference sequence). The CDR3 spans 13 residues. The chain's CDR3 is CASGDSSYNEQFF. CDR3 nucleotides: TGTGCCAGCGGTGATAGCTCCTACAATGAGCAGTTCTTC.

In its sample, this clonotype was seen many times. This rearrangement joins TRBV6-5 to TRBJ2-7; either TRBD1 or TRBD2 may fit D (5 bases each). The CDR3 runs to 13 residues. Between the trimmed V and J ends, which lost 5 bases and 7 bases, there was a span of 15 bases. Germline CDR1 and CDR2: MNHEY and SVGAGI. The CDR3 DNA reads as TGTGCCAGCAGTCGGGGCCCGACCTGGGAGCAGTACGTC. Translated: CASSRGPTWEQYV.

This clonotype has only a few counts. This chain joins TRBV5-4 and TRBJ2-5; D perhaps matches TRBD1 (6 bases). Trimming took off 0 bases at V and 5 bases at J, with 20 bases between the two ends. This CDR3 has 17 amino acids. Germline loops: CDR1 SGHNT, CDR2 YYREEE (reference sequence). CDR3: CASSLAGPYRAGETQYF. DNA of the CDR3: TGTGCCAGCAGCTTGGCGGGTCCTTACAGGGCTGGGGAGACCCAGTACTTC.